The following is a TCR beta chain sequence with its context. The CDR3 spans 13 residues. The ends lost 6 bases at V and 7 bases at J; junction bases unmatched: 5. This record belongs to a study of blood T cell repertoires in COVID-19. Study at large: Samples taken during acute and convalescent COVID-19 were collected in the United States, Italy and Spain. PBMCs, B-cell-depleted T cells, or T cells were the source of the cDNA or gDNA that made up the material.

Authors' data handling: How many nucleated cells were present was estimated from reference gene primer amplification. Sequencing was performed with immunoSEQ multiplex PCR; in TCRdb, only in-frame clones are kept and a portion is missing. For V, J and clone size, that table is used; D and trimming come from the DNA. The sample yields about 170,000 clones, 70% to 90% seen once. The chain has TRBV12-3 or TRBV12-4 and TRBJ2-1, with 8 bases that match TRBD2. The sequencing sample was made of peripheral blood. This receptor was identified in a woman aged 55-70 years with COVID-19, enrolled during active disease. The CDR3 spells CASRLSGGNEQFF. CDR3 DNA sequence: TGTGCCAGCAGGCTGAGCGGGGGTAATGAGCAGTTCTTC.